This TCR beta chain was recovered during a study of OX40 agonist ivuxolimab in advanced cancers. About the full investigation: Ivuxolimab was a fully human IgG2 agonistic monoclonal antibody targeting the costimulatory receptor OX40 (CD134). Intravenous ivuxolimab was administered to patients every 2 weeks at six dose levels: 0.01, 0.1, 0.3, 1.5, 3 and 10 mg/kg. Partial responses occurred in three dose-escalation patients: two with cutaneous melanoma and one with hepatocellular carcinoma. Patients were allowed to have had prior anti-PD-1, anti-PD-L1 or anti-CTLA-4 therapy, and 40% of the dose-escalation patients had been treated with checkpoint inhibitors. Peripheral TCRbeta sequencing was intended to test whether TCR sequence diversity was altered and clonal T-cell expansion was caused by ivuxolimab. The paper covers the monotherapy dose-escalation part of the phase I ivuxolimab trial, which included N ≈ 54 patients. Among the roughly 54 dose-escalation patients, some 20 had hepatocellular carcinoma, approximately 15 melanoma, 9 renal cell carcinoma and 9 head and neck cancer. In the dose-escalation cohort, over 65% of patients were male, and the mean age was approximately 60 years, with a range of about 23 to 80. Paper-wide results and their limitations: In partial responders in the 0.1-3.0 mg/kg groups, normalized peripheral clonal expansion was found to be among the lowest, especially among CD8+ T cells. At doses from 0.1 to 3.0 mg/kg, clonal expansion was seen in both CD4+ and CD8+ blood T cells between baseline and week 6. Antigen specificity was not determined for the clonally expanded peripheral T cells. Low levels of normalized T-cell clonal expansion were also shown by some nonresponding patients. On average, CD8+ T cells showed more expanded clones than CD4+ T cells after ivuxolimab.

The CDR3 holds 17 amino acids from the cysteine to the phenylalanine. CDR3 DNA only is kept here, 51 bases in frame from base 1. The germline V gene provides CDR1 SGHDT and CDR2 YYEEEE. V is clipped by 1 base and J by 5 bases, and the sequence between their germline boundaries is 21 bases long. Genomic DNA was isolated from the sorted cells so that the TCRbeta CDR3 region could be sequenced. The immunoSEQ Assay was used for sequencing of TCRbeta CDR3 regions. Sourced from immuneACCESS, this table was stored by TCRdb with only in-frame sequences that have V and J called. A share of the clones is absent; for the studies checked, an unresolved V gene accounts for under half, and the remainder has no known explanation. For this sample the table gives around 15,000 clones, of which over 75% were detected only once. 10% to 15% of the sample is in the top ten clones. The trial excluded patients who had a history of autoimmune disease or who were on systemic immunosuppression. Peripheral blood for TCR sequencing was drawn from every dose cohort at baseline, at cycle 4 day 1 and at cycle 7 day 1. The samples were taken from a phase I, first-in-human, multicenter, open-label dose-escalation trial of ivuxolimab. The trial enrolled adults with locally advanced or metastatic head and neck squamous cell, hepatocellular, melanoma or renal cell carcinoma. CD4+ and CD8+ T cells were sorted separately from peripheral blood before TCR sequencing.

On this clone: The target of this receptor is not known. Base qualities are not at hand, and no much larger clone is one base apart.

The chain is assembled from TRBV5-6 and TRBJ2-5; the D element might be TRBD1 or TRBD2, as each aligns at 5 bases. The receptor comes from an adult with an advanced solid tumor such as melanoma, head and neck, liver or kidney cancer. The sample was CD4+ or CD8+ T cells sorted from blood, taken in a trial of the OX40 agonist ivuxolimab. The CDR3 region has the sequence CASSLWDRYAGRETQYF. The DNA sequence is given as TGTGCCAGCAGCTTGTGGGACCGATACGCGGGTCGGGAGACCCAGTACTTC. The reference TRBV5-6 and TRBJ2-5 proteins fill in what lies around the CDR3, so the full variable domain reads DAGVTQSPTHLIKTRGQQVTLRCSPKSGHDTVSWYQQALGQGPQFIFQYYEEEERQRGNFPDRFSGHQFPNYSSELNVNALLLGDSALYLCASSLWDRYAGRETQYFGPGTRLLVL.